This TCR beta chain was retrieved from a study of breast tumors, draining lymph nodes, adjacent tissues. Overall study results and limits: Tumors had less TCR diversity than lymph nodes, more than nontumor tissue. Tumor T cell lymph node origin was a supported hypothesis, not proven. Luminal-like breast cancer showed significantly greater tumor-nontumor repertoire similarity than basal-like breast cancer did. Most tumor T cells seemingly derive from lymph node, then expand in tumor.

About this clonotype: No antigen is known for it. A read error is possible here, since a much larger clone lies one base away.

Using its own MiXCR run on the multiplex PCR reads, TCRdb lists one record per CDR3 protein. The repertoire holds 150,000 to 200,000 distinct CDR3 sequences, with around a third as singletons. Breast cancer patients provided tissue from their axillary draining lymph nodes. CDR3 length equals 15 residues. From germline, CDR1 is MGHRA and CDR2 YSYEKL. The TCR sequence derives from a female donor with breast cancer. Some clones in this sample may be carry-over from other donors' samples. The sample taken for sequencing was axillary lymph node tissue. V gene TRBV4-1 combines with J gene TRBJ2-1; the D is unclear. The CDR3 nucleotides are TGCGCCAGCAGCCCTCCTCCCAACGCCCAGGCGGAGCAGCTCTTC. It codes for CASSPPPNAQAEQLF.